This T cell receptor (beta chain) was identified in a study of T cell repertoires in cytomegalovirus infection (dated by TCRdb to between 2019 and 2020). Study-wide context: Donor HLA type was relevant to the analysis, as public TCR beta signatures indicated carriage of CMV infection together with the matching HLA type. Overall results and qualifications from the work: In the ex vivo response, HLA-C-restricted CMV-specific TCR beta clonotypes were dominant, and in two of eight donors the single most frequent clonotype came from this HLA-C-restricted group. In both this cohort and an independent cohort of 350 to 400 donors, the cumulative frequency of public TCR beta family members distinguished carriers of CMV infection plus the relevant HLA type.

From the germline V gene (reference sequence), CDR1 is DFQATT and CDR2 is SNEGSKA. From the cysteine through the phenylalanine, the CDR3 covers 15 amino acids. The kept DNA is CDR3 alone, 45 bases in frame from the first base. After removal of 3 bases from V and 6 bases from J, the junction retains 10 bases not matched to a gene. TCRdb records Illumina HiSeq 1500 as the sequencer. The public sequencing data were trimmed at Q25 with fastp and processed into clonotypes with MiXCR by TCRdb, which kept only in-frame beta chains. Every distinct CDR3 protein forms one entry, paired with its most common genes and DNA. This sample lists hundreds of thousands of distinct CDR3 sequences; 17% were detected once. The top ten hold approximately 12% of the sample. Of note for this clonotype: It has no known antigen specificity. This may come from a read error, since a much larger clone is one base off.

The receptor chain draws on TRBV20-1 and TRBJ2-7, and 11 junction bases match TRBD2. The TCR was taken from a human donor in good health (CMV status not recorded). Some clones in this sample may be carry-over from other donors' samples. Sequencing input: PBMCs. This receptor carries the CDR3 CSASGLAGGIGEQYF. In nucleotide form, the sequence is TGCAGTGCTAGTGGCCTAGCGGGGGGAATCGGCGAGCAGTACTTC.